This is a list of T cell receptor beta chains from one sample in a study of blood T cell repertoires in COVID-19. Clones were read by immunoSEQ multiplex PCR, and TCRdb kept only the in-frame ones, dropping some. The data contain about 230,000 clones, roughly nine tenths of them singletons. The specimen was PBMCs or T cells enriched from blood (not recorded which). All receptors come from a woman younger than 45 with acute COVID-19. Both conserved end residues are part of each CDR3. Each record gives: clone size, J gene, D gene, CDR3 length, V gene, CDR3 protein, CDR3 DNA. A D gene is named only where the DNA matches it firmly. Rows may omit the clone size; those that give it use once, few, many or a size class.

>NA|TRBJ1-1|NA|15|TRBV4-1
CASSFSDPRGTEAFF
TGCGCCAGCAGCTTTTCCGACCCCCGGGGAACTGAAGCTTTCTTT
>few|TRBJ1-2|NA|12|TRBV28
CASRAGNYGYTF
TGTGCCAGCAGAGCCGGGAACTATGGCTACACCTTC
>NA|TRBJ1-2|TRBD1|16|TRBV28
CASSETGAVTDYGYTF
TGTGCCAGCAGTGAAACAGGGGCCGTCACGGACTATGGCTACACCTTC
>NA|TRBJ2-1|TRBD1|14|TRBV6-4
CASRRTGLHNEQFF
TGTGCCAGCAGAAGGACAGGGCTGCACAATGAGCAGTTCTTC
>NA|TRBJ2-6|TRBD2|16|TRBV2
CAREASGGSGANVLTF
TGTGCCAGGGAAGCTAGCGGGGGCTCTGGGGCCAACGTCCTGACTTTC
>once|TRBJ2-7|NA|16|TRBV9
CASSPSLGGGFYEQYF
TGTGCCAGCAGCCCATCTCTTGGGGGCGGATTCTACGAGCAGTACTTC
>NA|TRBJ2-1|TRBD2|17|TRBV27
CASSAGLAGVTYNEQFF
TGTGCCAGCAGCGCAGGACTAGCGGGGGTTACCTACAATGAGCAGTTCTTC
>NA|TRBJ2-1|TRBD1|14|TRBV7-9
CASSLGQGLNEQFF
TGTGCCAGCAGCTTAGGACAGGGTCTCAATGAGCAGTTCTTC
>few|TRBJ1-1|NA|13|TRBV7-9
CASSLGQNTEAFF
TGTGCCAGCAGCTTAGGGCAGAACACTGAAGCTTTCTTT
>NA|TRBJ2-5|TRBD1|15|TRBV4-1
CASSQGTGEGETQYF
TGCGCCAGCAGCCAGGGGACAGGGGAGGGAGAGACCCAGTACTTC
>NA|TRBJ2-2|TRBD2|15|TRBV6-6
CAISGTSGGTGELFF
TGTGCCATATCCGGGACTAGCGGGGGGACCGGGGAGCTGTTTTTT
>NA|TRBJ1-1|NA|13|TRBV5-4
CASSSQQNTEAFF
TGTGCCAGCAGCTCACAGCAGAACACTGAAGCTTTCTTT
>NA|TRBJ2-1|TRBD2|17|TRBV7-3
CASSLTGLAGADNEQFF
TGTGCCAGCAGCTTAACTGGACTAGCGGGGGCGGACAATGAGCAGTTCTTC
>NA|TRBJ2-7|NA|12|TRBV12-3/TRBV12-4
CASSLPGYEQYF
TGTGCCAGCAGTTTACCGGGCTACGAGCAGTACTTC
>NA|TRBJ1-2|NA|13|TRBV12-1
CASSFWGLSGYTF
TGTGCCAGCAGCTTTTGGGGGCTGAGTGGCTACACCTTC
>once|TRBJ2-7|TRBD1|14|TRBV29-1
CSAQGTGASYEQYF
TGCAGCGCCCAGGGCACAGGGGCCTCCTACGAGCAGTACTTC
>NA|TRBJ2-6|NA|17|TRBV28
CASSPPTATSGANVLTF
TGTGCCAGCAGTCCCCCGACAGCTACCTCTGGGGCCAACGTCCTGACTTTC
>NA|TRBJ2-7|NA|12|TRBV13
CASSPNSYEQYF
TGTGCCAGCAGCCCAAATTCCTACGAGCAGTACTTC
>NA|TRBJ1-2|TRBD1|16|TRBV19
CASRDALQGPIYGYTF
TGTGCCAGTAGGGATGCCTTACAGGGGCCCATCTATGGCTACACCTTC
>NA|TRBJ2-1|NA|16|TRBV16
CASSQSWESRYNEQFF
TGTGCCAGCAGCCAATCATGGGAGTCGAGGTACAATGAGCAGTTCTTC
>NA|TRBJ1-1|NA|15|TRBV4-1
CASSQVGGVNTEAFF
TGCGCCAGCAGCCAAGTAGGGGGGGTGAACACTGAAGCTTTCTTT
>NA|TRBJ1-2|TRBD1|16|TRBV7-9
CASSPVPGQGANGYTF
TGTGCCAGCAGCCCCGTCCCGGGACAGGGGGCGAATGGCTACACCTTC
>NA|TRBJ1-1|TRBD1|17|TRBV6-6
CASSPTGQLPSNTEAFF
TGTGCCAGCAGTCCCACGGGACAGCTACCTTCGAACACTGAAGCTTTCTTT
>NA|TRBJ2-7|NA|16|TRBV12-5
CASGLVQGRAIYEQYF
TGTGCTAGTGGTTTGGTACAGGGCAGGGCTATCTACGAGCAGTACTTC
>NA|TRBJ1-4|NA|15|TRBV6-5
CASSYSTGIREKLFF
TGTGCCAGCAGTTACTCTACAGGGATTCGGGAAAAACTGTTTTTT
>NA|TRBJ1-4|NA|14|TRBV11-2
CASSSDRLNEKLFF
TGTGCCAGCAGCTCGGACAGACTGAATGAAAAACTGTTTTTT
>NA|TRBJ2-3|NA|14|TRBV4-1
CASSQDPELITQYF
TGCGCCAGCAGCCAAGATCCGGAACTAATTACGCAGTATTTT
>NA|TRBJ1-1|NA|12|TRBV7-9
CASSYGNTEAFF
TGTGCCAGCAGCTACGGGAACACTGAAGCTTTCTTT
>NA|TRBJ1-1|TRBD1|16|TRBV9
CASSVNGDRRTGEAFF
TGTGCCAGCAGCGTAAATGGGGACAGGCGAACAGGTGAAGCTTTCTTT